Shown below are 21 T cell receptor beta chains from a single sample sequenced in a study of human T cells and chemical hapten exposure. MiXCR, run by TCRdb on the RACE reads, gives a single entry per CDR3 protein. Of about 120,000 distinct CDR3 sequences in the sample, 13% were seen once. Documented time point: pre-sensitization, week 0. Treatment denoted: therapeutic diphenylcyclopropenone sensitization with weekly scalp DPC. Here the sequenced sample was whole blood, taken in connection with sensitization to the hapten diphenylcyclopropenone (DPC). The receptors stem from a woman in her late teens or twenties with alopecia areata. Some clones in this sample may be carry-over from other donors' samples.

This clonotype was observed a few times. The CDR3, as DNA: TGTGCCAGCAGTTACGAGCCATCGCGACAGGGGCACCGGGAGCAGTACTTC. It yields the protein CASSYEPSRQGHREQYF. The chain carries TRBV12-3 or TRBV12-4 and TRBJ2-7; 8 positions agree with TRBD1. This CDR3 region has 17 residues. Unmatched junction bases numbered 18, after V lost 4 bases and J lost 7 bases.

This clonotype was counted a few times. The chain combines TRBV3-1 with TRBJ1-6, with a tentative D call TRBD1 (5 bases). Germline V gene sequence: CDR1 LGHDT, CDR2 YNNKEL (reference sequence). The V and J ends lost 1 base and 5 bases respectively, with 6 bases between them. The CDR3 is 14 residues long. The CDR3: CASSQARDNSPLHF. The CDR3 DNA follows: TGTGCCAGCAGCCAAGCCAGGGATAATTCACCCCTCCACTTT.

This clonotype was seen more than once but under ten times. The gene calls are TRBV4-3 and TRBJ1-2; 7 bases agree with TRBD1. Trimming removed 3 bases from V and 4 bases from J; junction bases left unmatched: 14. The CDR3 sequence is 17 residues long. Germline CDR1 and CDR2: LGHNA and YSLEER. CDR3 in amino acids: CASSQDLLRTGPYGYTF. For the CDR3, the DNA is TGCGCCAGCAGCCAGGATCTCTTAAGGACAGGACCCTATGGCTACACCTTC.

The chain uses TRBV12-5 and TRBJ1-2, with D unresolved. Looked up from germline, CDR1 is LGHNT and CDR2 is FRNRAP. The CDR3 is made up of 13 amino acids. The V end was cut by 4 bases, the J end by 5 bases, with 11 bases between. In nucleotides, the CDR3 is TGTGCTAGTGGTTCAGGACTCAATTATGGCTACACCTTC. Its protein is CASGSGLNYGYTF.

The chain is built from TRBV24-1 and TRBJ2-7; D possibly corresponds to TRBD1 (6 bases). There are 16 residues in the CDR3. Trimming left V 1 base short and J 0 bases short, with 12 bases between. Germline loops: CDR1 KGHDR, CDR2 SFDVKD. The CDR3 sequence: CATSDFAGASSYEQYF. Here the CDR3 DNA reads TGTGCCACCAGTGATTTCGCAGGGGCAAGCTCCTACGAGCAGTACTTC.

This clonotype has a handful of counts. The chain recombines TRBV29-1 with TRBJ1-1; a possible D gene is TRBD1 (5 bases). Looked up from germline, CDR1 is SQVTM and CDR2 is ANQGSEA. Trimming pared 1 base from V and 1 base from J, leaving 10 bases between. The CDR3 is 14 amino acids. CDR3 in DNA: TGCAGCGTTGAAGGACGGACATCGAACACTGAAGCTTTCTTT. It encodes CSVEGRTSNTEAFF.

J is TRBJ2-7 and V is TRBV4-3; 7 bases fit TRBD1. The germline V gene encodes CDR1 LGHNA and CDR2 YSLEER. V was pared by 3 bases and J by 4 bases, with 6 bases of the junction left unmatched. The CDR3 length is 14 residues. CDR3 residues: CASSQMTGRYEQYF. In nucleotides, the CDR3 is TGCGCCAGCAGCCAGATGACAGGGCGGTACGAGCAGTACTTC.

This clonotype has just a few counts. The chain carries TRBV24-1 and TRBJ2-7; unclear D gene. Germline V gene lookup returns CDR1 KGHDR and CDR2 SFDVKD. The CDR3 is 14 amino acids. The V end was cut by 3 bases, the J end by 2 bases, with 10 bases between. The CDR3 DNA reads TGTGCCACCAGTGATCGCACACAGCCCTACGAGCAGTACTTC. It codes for CATSDRTQPYEQYF.

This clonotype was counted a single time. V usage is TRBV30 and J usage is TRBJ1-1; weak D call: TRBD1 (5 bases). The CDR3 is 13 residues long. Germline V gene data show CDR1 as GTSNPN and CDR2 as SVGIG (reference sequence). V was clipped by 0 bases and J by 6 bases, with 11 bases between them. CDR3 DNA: TGTGCCTGGAGTGTATCGGGGGACGCTGAAGCTTTCTTT. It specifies CAWSVSGDAEAFF.

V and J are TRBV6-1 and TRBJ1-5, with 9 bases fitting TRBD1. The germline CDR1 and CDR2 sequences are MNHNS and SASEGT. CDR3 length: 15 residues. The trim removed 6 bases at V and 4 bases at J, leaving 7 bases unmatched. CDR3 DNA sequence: TGTGCCAGCAGCCGGGGACAGGGTCGGAATCAGCCCCAGCATTTT. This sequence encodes CASSRGQGRNQPQHF.

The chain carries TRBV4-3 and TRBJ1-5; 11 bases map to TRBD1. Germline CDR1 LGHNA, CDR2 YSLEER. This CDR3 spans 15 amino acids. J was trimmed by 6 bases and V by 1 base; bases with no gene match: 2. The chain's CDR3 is CASSQGDRGSQPQHF. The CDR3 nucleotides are TGCGCCAGCAGCCAAGGGGACAGGGGGAGTCAGCCCCAGCATTTT.

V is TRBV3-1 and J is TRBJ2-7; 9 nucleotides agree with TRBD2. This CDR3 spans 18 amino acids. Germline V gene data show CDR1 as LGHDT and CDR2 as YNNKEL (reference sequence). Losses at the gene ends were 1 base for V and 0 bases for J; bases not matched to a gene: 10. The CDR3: CASSQVTRGGPRSYEQYF. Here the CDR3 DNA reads TGTGCCAGCAGCCAAGTTACGCGGGGGGGCCCACGCTCCTACGAGCAGTACTTC.

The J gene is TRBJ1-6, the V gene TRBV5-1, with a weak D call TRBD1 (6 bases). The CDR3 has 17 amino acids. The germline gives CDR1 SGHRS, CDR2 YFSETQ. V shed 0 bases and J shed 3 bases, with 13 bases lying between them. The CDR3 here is CASSLGDRTNYNSPLHF. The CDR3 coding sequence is TGCGCCAGCAGCTTGGGAGACAGGACAAACTATAATTCACCCCTCCACTTT.

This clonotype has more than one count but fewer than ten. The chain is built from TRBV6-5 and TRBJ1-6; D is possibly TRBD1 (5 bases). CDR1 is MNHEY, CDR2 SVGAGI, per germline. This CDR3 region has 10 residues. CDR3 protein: CEGRAVRVHF. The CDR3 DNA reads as TGTGAGGGGAGGGCCGTTCGAGTCCACTTT.

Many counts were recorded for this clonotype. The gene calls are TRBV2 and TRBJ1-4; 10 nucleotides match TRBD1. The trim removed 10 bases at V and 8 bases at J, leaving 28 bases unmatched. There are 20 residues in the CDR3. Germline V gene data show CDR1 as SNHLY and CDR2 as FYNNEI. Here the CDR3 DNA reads TGTGCCACCCAGCTTCGCCGGGACAGGGGCCGCCGAGGGTACGAAGAAAAACTGTTTTTT. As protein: CATQLRRDRGRRGYEEKLFF.

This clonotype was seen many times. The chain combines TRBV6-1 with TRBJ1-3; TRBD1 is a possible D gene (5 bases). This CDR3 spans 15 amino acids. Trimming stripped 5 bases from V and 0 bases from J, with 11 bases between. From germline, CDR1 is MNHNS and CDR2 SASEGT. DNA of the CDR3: TGTGCCAGCAGTAAGACAGACTACTCTGGAAACACCATATATTTT. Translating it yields CASSKTDYSGNTIYF.

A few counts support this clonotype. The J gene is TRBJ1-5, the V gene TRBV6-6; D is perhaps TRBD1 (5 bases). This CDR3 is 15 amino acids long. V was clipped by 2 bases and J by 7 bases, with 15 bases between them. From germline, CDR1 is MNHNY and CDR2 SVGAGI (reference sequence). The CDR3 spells CASSYGAGIGQPQHF. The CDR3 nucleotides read TGTGCCAGCAGTTACGGGGCAGGGATCGGGCAGCCCCAGCATTTT.

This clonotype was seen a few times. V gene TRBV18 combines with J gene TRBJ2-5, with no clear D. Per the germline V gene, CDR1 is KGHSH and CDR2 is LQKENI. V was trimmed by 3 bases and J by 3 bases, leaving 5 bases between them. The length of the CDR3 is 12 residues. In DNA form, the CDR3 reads TGTGCCAGCTCACCCCCCGAAGAGACCCAGTACTTC. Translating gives CASSPPEETQYF. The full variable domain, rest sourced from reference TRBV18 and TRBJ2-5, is NAGVMQNPRHLVRRRGQEARLRCSPMKGHSHVYWYRQLPEEGLKFMVYLQKENIIDESGMPKERFSAEFPKEGPSILRIQQVVRGDSAAYFCASSPPEETQYFGPGTRLLVL.

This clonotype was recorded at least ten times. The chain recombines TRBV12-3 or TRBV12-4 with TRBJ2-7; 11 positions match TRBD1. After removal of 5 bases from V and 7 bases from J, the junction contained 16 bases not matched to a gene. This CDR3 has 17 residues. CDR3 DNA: TGTGCCAGCAGTCCCCACTCTCCGGGACAGGGGGTATGGGAGCAGTACTTC. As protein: CASSPHSPGQGVWEQYF.

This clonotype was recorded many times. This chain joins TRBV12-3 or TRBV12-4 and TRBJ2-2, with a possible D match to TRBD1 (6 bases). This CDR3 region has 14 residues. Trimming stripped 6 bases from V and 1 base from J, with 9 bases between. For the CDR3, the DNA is TGTGCCAGCAGCAAGACAGGGAACACCGGGGAGCTGTTTTTT. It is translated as CASSKTGNTGELFF.

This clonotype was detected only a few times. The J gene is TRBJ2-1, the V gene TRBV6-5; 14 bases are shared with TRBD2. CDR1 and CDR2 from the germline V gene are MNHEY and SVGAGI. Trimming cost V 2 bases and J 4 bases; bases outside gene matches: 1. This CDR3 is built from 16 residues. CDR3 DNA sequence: TGTGCCAGCAGTTACGGGACTAGCGGGGGATACAATGAGCAGTTCTTC. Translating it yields CASSYGTSGGYNEQFF.